This T cell receptor beta chain comes out of a study of T cell responses to AZD1222 COVID-19 vaccine. Study background: Analyses pooled second doses at about 4 or about 12 weeks.

Study findings and constraints: Mostly white British, mostly female donors; authors suggested clonal diversity may be underestimated. Of the AZD1222 recipients, only 5 or 6 were seropositive at baseline.

The V segment lost 5 bases and the J segment 6 bases; nucleotides outside the gene matches: 4. This CDR3 is built from 13 residues. Germline values: CDR1 SQVTM, CDR2 ANQGSEA. Note on this clone: Its antigen is unknown.

Produced via immunoSEQ multiplex PCR; TCRdb's table is partial and in-frame only. The sample comprises 90,000 or so clones, 86% of which are singletons, and more than 7% rests with the top ten. This rearrangement joins TRBV29-1 to TRBJ1-5; 10 positions agree with TRBD1. The origin of this receptor is an adult in good health. Sample: peripheral blood, taken on day 0 of AZD1222 vaccination. The CDR3 region is CSVSTGGGQPQHF. DNA of the CDR3: TGCAGCGTTTCGACAGGGGGCGGTCAGCCCCAGCATTTT.